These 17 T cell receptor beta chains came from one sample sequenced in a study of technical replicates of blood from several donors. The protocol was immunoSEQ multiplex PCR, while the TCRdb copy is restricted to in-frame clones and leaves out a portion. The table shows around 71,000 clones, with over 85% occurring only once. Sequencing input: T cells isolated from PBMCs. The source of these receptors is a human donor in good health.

This CDR3 is CASRFLEEGYTF. Written as DNA, the CDR3 is TGTGCCAGCAGATTCCTAGAAGAGGGCTACACCTTC. The chain recombines TRBV2 with TRBJ1-2; D is unresolved. Germline assignment: CDR1 SNHLY and CDR2 FYNNEI. V shed 6 bases and J shed 8 bases, with 13 bases lying between them. The CDR3 totals 12 residues.

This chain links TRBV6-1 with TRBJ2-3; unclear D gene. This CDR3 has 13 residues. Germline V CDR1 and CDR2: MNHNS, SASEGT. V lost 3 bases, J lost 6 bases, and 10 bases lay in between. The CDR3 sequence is CASSDWSVDTQYF. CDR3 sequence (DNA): TGTGCCAGCAGTGATTGGTCAGTGGATACGCAGTATTTT.

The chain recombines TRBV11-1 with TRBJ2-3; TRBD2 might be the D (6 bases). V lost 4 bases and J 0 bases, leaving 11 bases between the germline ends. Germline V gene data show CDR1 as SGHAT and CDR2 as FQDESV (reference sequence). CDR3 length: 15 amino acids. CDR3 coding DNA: TGTGCCAGCAGCTATAGCGGACCTAGCACAGATACGCAGTATTTT. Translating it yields CASSYSGPSTDTQYF.

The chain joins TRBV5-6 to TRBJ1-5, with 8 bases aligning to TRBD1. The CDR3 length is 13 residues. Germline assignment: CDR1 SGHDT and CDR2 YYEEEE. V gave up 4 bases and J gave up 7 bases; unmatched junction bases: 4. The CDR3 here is CASSETGVQPQHF. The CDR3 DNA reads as TGTGCCAGCAGCGAGACAGGGGTACAGCCCCAGCATTTT. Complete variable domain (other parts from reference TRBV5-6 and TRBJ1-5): DAGVTQSPTHLIKTRGQQVTLRCSPKSGHDTVSWYQQALGQGPQFIFQYYEEEERQRGNFPDRFSGHQFPNYSSELNVNALLLGDSALYLCASSETGVQPQHFGDGTRLSIL.

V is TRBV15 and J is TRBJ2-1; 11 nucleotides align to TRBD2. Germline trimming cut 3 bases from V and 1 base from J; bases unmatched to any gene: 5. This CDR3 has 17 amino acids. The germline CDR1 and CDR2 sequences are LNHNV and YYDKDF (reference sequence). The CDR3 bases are TGTGCCACCAGCAGGCTAGCGGGAGGTGTGTCCTACAATGAGCAGTTCTTC. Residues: CATSRLAGGVSYNEQFF.

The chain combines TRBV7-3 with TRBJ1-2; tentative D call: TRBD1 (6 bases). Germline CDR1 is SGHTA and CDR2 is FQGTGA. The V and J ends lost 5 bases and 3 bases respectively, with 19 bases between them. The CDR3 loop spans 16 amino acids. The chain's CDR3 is CASSRGWGPLDYGYTF. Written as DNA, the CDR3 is TGTGCCAGCAGCAGAGGGTGGGGGCCGCTCGACTATGGCTACACCTTC.

The CDR3: CSVTSGGSNQPQHF. CDR3 sequence (DNA): TGCAGCGTTACTTCAGGGGGGAGCAATCAGCCCCAGCATTTT. The genes are TRBV29-1 and TRBJ1-5; 7 positions match TRBD1. CDR1 is SQVTM and CDR2 is ANQGSEA in the germline V gene. With 5 bases clipped from V and 1 base from J, the junction kept 5 bases outside the gene matches. The CDR3 is 14 residues long.

The CDR3 DNA sequence: TGTGCCACAAACCCTATTGCCACCTATGGCTACACCTTC. Its protein is CATNPIATYGYTF. The chain joins TRBV28 to TRBJ1-2; D uncertain. CDR3 length: 13 residues. Germline V gene lookup returns CDR1 MDHEN and CDR2 SYDVKM. Trimming shortened V by 10 bases and J by 4 bases, and 16 bases separated the two germline ends.

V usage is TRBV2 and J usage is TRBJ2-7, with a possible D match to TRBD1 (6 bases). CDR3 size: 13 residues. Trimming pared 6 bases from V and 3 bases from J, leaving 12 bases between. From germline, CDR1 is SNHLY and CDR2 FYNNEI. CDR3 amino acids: CASRGHQHYEQYF. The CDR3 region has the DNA TGTGCCAGCAGGGGACACCAGCACTACGAGCAGTACTTC.

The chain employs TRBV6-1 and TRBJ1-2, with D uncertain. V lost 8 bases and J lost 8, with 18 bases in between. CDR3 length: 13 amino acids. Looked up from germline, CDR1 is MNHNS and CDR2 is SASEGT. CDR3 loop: CASAPDWGGGYTF. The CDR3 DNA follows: TGTGCCAGCGCCCCGGACTGGGGAGGGGGCTACACCTTC.

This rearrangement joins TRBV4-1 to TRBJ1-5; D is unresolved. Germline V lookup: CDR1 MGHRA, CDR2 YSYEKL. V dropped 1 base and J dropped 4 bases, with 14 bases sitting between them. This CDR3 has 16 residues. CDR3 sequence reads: CASSQVPRGLNQPQHF. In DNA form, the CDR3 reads TGCGCCAGCAGCCAAGTCCCGAGAGGTCTGAATCAGCCCCAGCATTTT.

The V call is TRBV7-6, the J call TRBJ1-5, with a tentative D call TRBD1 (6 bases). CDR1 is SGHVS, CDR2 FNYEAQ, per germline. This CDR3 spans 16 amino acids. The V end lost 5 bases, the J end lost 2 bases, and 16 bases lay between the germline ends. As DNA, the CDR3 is TGTGCCAGCAGCGCGAAACAGGGTAGGGGCAATCAGCCCCAGCATTTT. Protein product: CASSAKQGRGNQPQHF.

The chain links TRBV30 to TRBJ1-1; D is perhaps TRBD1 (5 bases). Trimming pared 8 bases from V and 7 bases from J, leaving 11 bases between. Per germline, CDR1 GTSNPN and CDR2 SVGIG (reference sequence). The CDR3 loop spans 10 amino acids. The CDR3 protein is CAPGGGEAFF. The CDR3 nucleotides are TGTGCCCCTGGCGGGGGTGAAGCTTTCTTT.

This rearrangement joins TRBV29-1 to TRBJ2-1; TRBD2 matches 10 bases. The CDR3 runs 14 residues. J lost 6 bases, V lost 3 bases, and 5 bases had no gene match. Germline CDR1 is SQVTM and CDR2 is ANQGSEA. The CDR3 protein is CSVDSGRVGNEQFF. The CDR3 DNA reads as TGCAGCGTTGACAGCGGGAGGGTTGGCAATGAGCAGTTCTTC.

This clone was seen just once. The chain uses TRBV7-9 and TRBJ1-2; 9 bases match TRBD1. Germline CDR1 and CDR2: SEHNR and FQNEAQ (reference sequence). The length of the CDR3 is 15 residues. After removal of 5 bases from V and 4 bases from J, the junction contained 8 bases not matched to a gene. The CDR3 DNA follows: TGTGCCAGCAGCCTACAGGGACAGGGAGGCTATGGCTACACCTTC. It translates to CASSLQGQGGYGYTF.

This chain's CDR3 is CSVVKGLTYEQYF. CDR3 bases: TGCAGCGTTGTAAAGGGGCTGACCTACGAGCAGTACTTC. The chain carries TRBV29-1 and TRBJ2-7; the D gene is possibly TRBD1 (5 bases). The CDR3 sequence is 13 residues long. V shed 4 bases and J shed 2 bases, with 12 bases lying between them. The germline gives CDR1 SQVTM, CDR2 ANQGSEA.

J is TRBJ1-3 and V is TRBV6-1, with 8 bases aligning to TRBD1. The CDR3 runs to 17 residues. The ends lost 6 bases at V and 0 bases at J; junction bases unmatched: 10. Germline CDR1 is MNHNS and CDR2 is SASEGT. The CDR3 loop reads CASSEPLDRGSGNTIYF. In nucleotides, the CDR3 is TGTGCCAGCAGCGAACCCCTAGACAGGGGCTCTGGAAACACCATATATTTT.